These 26 T cell receptor beta chains share one sample of origin, sequenced in a study of blood T cells in healthy people across ages (dated by TCRdb to 2013 to 2016). Libraries were prepared through 5' RACE. Sequencing instrument: Illumina HiSeq 2500. A second PCR of about 6 to 11 cycles was run with a J-beta primer mix and a sample-barcoded 5' primer. The public sequencing data were trimmed at Q25 with fastp and processed into clonotypes with MiXCR by TCRdb, which kept only in-frame beta chains. Here each entry gathers all rows of one CDR3 protein and keeps the most common genes and DNA. The sample has about a million distinct CDR3 sequences on record, around two fifths of them singletons. Together, the top ten hold about 12% of the sample. The specimen sequenced was blood. These TCRs come from a man aged 18-30 years in good health.

V is TRBV5-1 and J is TRBJ2-3, with TRBD2 matching over 11 bases. Trimming took 0 bases from V and 1 from J; bases not matched to a gene: 10. Germline V gene sequence: CDR1 SGHRS, CDR2 YFSETQ. The CDR3 runs 19 residues. This chain's CDR3 is CASSLARLAGTSRTDTQYF. CDR3 sequence (DNA): TGCGCCAGCAGCTTGGCCCGACTAGCGGGGACCTCTCGCACAGATACGCAGTATTTT.

The chain uses TRBV28 and TRBJ1-5, with D hard to call. The CDR3 is made up of 13 amino acids. V lost 5 bases to trimming and J lost 7 bases, with 12 bases between them. Germline CDR1 MDHEN, CDR2 SYDVKM. CDR3 nucleotide sequence: TGTGCCAGCAGTGGAAGTACGGGACAGCCCCAGCATTTT. Translated, it gives CASSGSTGQPQHF.

The V gene is TRBV4-1, the J gene TRBJ2-1; 9 bases align to TRBD2. The ends lost 1 base at V and 7 bases at J; junction bases unmatched: 8. The CDR3 is made up of 16 amino acids. Germline lookup yields CDR1 MGHRA and CDR2 YSYEKL. As DNA, the CDR3 is TGCGCCAGCAGCCAAGTTTTTGCGGGGGGGCTGAATGAGCAGTTCTTC. This sequence encodes CASSQVFAGGLNEQFF.

A few counts support this clonotype. The rearrangement links TRBV12-3 or TRBV12-4 to TRBJ2-3; D remains ambiguous. The CDR3 covers 12 residues. Trimming cost V 5 bases and J 8 bases, with 11 bases left between them. CDR3 residues: CASSPFGVTQYF. The CDR3 DNA is TGTGCCAGCAGTCCCTTTGGAGTTACGCAGTATTTT.

The gene calls are TRBV20-1 and TRBJ1-4, with D uncertain. This CDR3 is 14 amino acids long. The V end was cut by 3 bases, the J end by 7 bases, with 15 bases between. Germline CDR1 DFQATT, CDR2 SNEGSKA (reference sequence). Here the CDR3 reads CSARFPLNGEKLFF. In nucleotides, the CDR3 is TGCAGTGCTAGGTTCCCGTTGAACGGTGAAAAACTGTTTTTT.

The chain combines TRBV21-1 with TRBJ2-1; the D call TRBD1 from the table was never checked on the DNA. The J call may be faulty, since TRBJ2-7 better matches the DNA end. TRBV21-1 is a known pseudogene. The CDR3 totals 13 residues. The CDR3 is CASSERGPNEQYF. The CDR3 DNA is TGTGCCAGCAGCGAGAGGGGACCGAATGAGCAGTACTTC.

In regard to this clonotype: Compared with germline, one end of the junction differs, possibly owing to a read error. This chain joins TRBV27 and TRBJ1-5; D unresolved. The CDR3 length is 13 residues. Germline assignment: CDR1 MNHEY and CDR2 SMNVEV (reference sequence). DNA of the CDR3: TGTGCCAGCAGTGTATCCGACCATCAACCCCAGCATTTT. Its translation: CASSVSDHQPQHF.

This rearrangement joins TRBV27 to TRBJ1-1; 7 nucleotides agree with TRBD1. The J segment lost 7 bases and the V segment lost 8 bases, leaving 4 bases of the junction unmatched. Germline-derived CDR1 and CDR2 are MNHEY and SMNVEV (reference sequence). The CDR3 runs to 11 residues. Written as DNA, the CDR3 is TGTGCCAGCCAGGGGGGGGTTGAAGCTTTCTTT. Its translation is CASQGGVEAFF.

At least ten counts were recorded for this clonotype. This sequence joins TRBV29-1 and TRBJ2-1, with a weak D call TRBD1 (7 bases). The CDR3 consists of 12 residues. V lost 7 bases, J lost 15 bases, and 22 bases lay in between. The germline V gene encodes CDR1 SQVTM and CDR2 ANQGSEA. CDR3 sequence: CSAPAQGGQMFF. For the CDR3, the DNA is TGCAGCGCTCCCGCCCAGGGGGGACAAATGTTCTTC.

This clonotype was counted only a few times. The DNA of the CDR3 is TGCAGTGCTAGATCAGGGACTAGAGAGACCCAGTACTTC. Protein sequence: CSARSGTRETQYF. V and J are TRBV20-1 and TRBJ2-5, with 8 bases lining up with TRBD2. J was trimmed by 4 bases and V by 2 bases; bases with no gene match: 3. The CDR3 covers 13 residues. CDR1 and CDR2 (germline): DFQATT, SNEGSKA (reference sequence).

This clonotype occurred a few times. The chain has TRBV20-1 and TRBJ1-1; TRBD1 is a possible D gene (6 bases). Germline V lookup: CDR1 DFQATT, CDR2 SNEGSKA (reference sequence). CDR3 length: 12 amino acids. V dropped 3 bases and J dropped 7 bases, with 12 bases sitting between them. In DNA, the CDR3 is TGCAGTGCTAGTCACAGGGTGGGTGAAGCTTTCTTT. Translating it yields CSASHRVGEAFF.

The rearrangement links TRBV28 to TRBJ1-2; 9 bases fit TRBD1. Germline V gene data show CDR1 as MDHEN and CDR2 as SYDVKM. V lost 5 bases and J lost 1; bases outside the gene matches: 8. The CDR3 totals 16 residues. The CDR3 is CASSRSGTGNNYGYTF. CDR3 nucleotides: TGTGCCAGCAGTCGGTCCGGGACAGGGAATAACTATGGCTACACCTTC.

This clonotype showed up just a few times. The chain has TRBV20-1 and TRBJ2-1; D call uncertain. The CDR3 runs to 12 residues. Looked up from germline, CDR1 is DFQATT and CDR2 is SNEGSKA (reference sequence). V was pared by 4 bases and J by 8 bases, with 12 bases between. CDR3 coding DNA: TGCAGTGCTATAGGGTCCTGGGATGAGCAGTTCTTC. The encoded protein is CSAIGSWDEQFF.

This clonotype came up a few times. The chain combines TRBV7-9 with TRBJ2-1, with D uncertain. Germline values: CDR1 SEHNR, CDR2 FQNEAQ (reference sequence). V was shortened by 5 bases and J by 0 bases, with 26 bases between the two germline ends. CDR3 size: 20 residues. CDR3 nucleotides: TGTGCCAGCAGCAAATCCGGGCTCCGGACGTGGGGAAGCTCCTACAATGAGCAGTTCTTC. Protein: CASSKSGLRTWGSSYNEQFF.

The chain links TRBV6-1 to TRBJ1-1, with 9 bases identical to TRBD1. CDR3 size: 15 residues. Germline V gene lookup returns CDR1 MNHNS and CDR2 SASEGT. The junction had 8 bases not matched to a gene; V was cut back by 5 bases and J by 4 bases. CDR3 DNA sequence: TGTGCCAGCAGTCCACAGGGGGCTGTTTTCACTGAAGCTTTCTTT. Translation: CASSPQGAVFTEAFF.

V usage is TRBV28 and J usage is TRBJ1-1; D is ambiguous. Germline-derived CDR1 and CDR2 are MDHEN and SYDVKM. V lost 5 bases, J lost 11 bases, and 15 bases lay in between. This CDR3 region has 12 residues. The CDR3 protein is CASSPGRGKAFF. The CDR3 region has the DNA TGTGCCAGCAGTCCCGGACGGGGTAAGGCTTTCTTT.

This clonotype has a handful of counts. In DNA form, the CDR3 reads TGTGCCAGCAGTTACTCGAAGGGACAGGGGGCCCCCAATGAGCAGTACTTC. It encodes CASSYSKGQGAPNEQYF. The V and J genes are TRBV6-2 or TRBV6-3 and TRBJ2-5; 12 bases are a match to TRBD1. Germline V lookup: CDR1 MNHEY, CDR2 SVGEGT. The CDR3 runs to 17 residues. Trimming took 0 bases from V and 11 from J; bases not matched to a gene: 13.

V usage is TRBV12-3 or TRBV12-4 and J usage is TRBJ1-4, with a weak D call TRBD1 (5 bases). V lost 6 bases and J 5 bases, leaving 10 bases between the germline ends. The CDR3 sequence is 13 residues long. The CDR3 DNA is TGTGCCAGCAGAGCGGGGGGGAATGAAAAACTGTTTTTT. The encoded protein is CASRAGGNEKLFF.

On this clonotype: A much more abundant neighbour one base away suggests this may be a read error. CDR3 nucleotide sequence: TGTGCCACCAGTGAGTCTGGGGGCGGCTACACCTTC. It yields the protein CATSESGGGYTF. This sequence joins TRBV10-3 and TRBJ1-2; D is possibly TRBD1 (6 bases). The CDR3 runs 12 residues. From germline, CDR1 is ENHRY and CDR2 SYGVKD.

The chain recombines TRBV20-1 with TRBJ2-7; TRBD1 matches at 9 bases. The CDR3 is made up of 14 amino acids. Germline CDR1 and CDR2: DFQATT and SNEGSKA (reference sequence). V was pared by 2 bases and J by 3 bases, with 5 bases of the junction left unmatched. This CDR3 reads CSARRTGARYEQYF. In nucleotides, the CDR3 is TGCAGTGCTAGAAGGACAGGGGCGCGCTACGAGCAGTACTTC.

This clonotype was counted only a few times. The chain carries TRBV20-1 and TRBJ1-4; tentatively, D is TRBD1 (5 bases). Germline V gene lookup returns CDR1 DFQATT and CDR2 SNEGSKA (reference sequence). This CDR3 contains 14 residues. Trimming removed 2 bases at V and 7 bases at J, with 14 bases between. Here the CDR3 DNA reads TGCAGTGCTAGAAGACCGACAGATGGTGAAAAACTGTTTTTT. Protein sequence: CSARRPTDGEKLFF.

A word on this clonotype: A much more abundant neighbour one base away suggests this may be a read error. CDR3: CASSVGRGYNEQYF. The CDR3 DNA reads TGTGCCAGCAGCGTTGGCAGGGGTTACAATGAGCAGTACTTC. This rearrangement joins TRBV9 to TRBJ2-5; possible D gene TRBD1, 6 bases. The V gene's germline CDR1 is SGDLS and CDR2 YYNGEE. Trimming left V 2 bases short and J 11 bases short, with 19 bases between. The CDR3 loop spans 14 amino acids.

V usage is TRBV20-1 and J usage is TRBJ2-3; D may be TRBD1 or TRBD2 (5 bases each). The CDR3 has 16 residues. The V gene lost 1 base and the J gene lost 0 bases, with 14 bases spanning the gap. CDR1 is DFQATT, CDR2 SNEGSKA, per germline (reference sequence). Written as DNA, the CDR3 is TGCAGTGCTAGAGGATTGGGGGTATATAGCACAGATACGCAGTATTTT. Translated: CSARGLGVYSTDTQYF.

As regards this clonotype: The germline gene is not matched at one end of the junction; a read error may be the cause. This chain joins TRBV6-6 and TRBJ1-5; D is uncertain. Germline assignment: CDR1 MNHNY and CDR2 SVGAGI (reference sequence). The CDR3 contains 14 residues. Here the CDR3 DNA reads TGTGCTAGCAGTTACTCGATCCCCGATCAGCCCCAGCATTTT. This sequence encodes CASSYSIPDQPQHF.

Only a few counts were recorded for this clonotype. CDR3 nucleotide sequence: TGCAGTGCTAGTAAACCGACTTTTAGCTCCTACAATGAGCAGTTCTTC. It yields the protein CSASKPTFSSYNEQFF. The chain joins TRBV20-1 to TRBJ2-1; D gene uncertain. This CDR3 region has 16 residues. Trimming left V 3 bases short and J 0 bases short, with 15 bases between. Germline CDR1 reads DFQATT; CDR2 reads SNEGSKA (reference sequence).

This clonotype was seen only a few times. This chain links TRBV27 with TRBJ1-5, with unresolved D. V was shortened by 2 bases and J by 4 bases, with 6 bases between the two germline ends. Germline CDR1 MNHEY, CDR2 SMNVEV (reference sequence). The CDR3 is 13 amino acids. CDR3 protein: CASSLTVNQPQHF. For the CDR3, the DNA is TGTGCCAGCAGTTTAACCGTTAATCAGCCCCAGCATTTT.